A single sample gave rise to the 4 T cell receptor beta chains below, sequenced in a study of T cell repertoires in aging, cancer and after chemotherapy (dated by TCRdb to between 2018 and 2021). Reads for this sample came from an Illumina MiSeq. Using a mixed TRB-A/B primer pool, multiplex touch-down PCR amplified rearranged TRB sequences covering the V, D and J segments. The public sequencing data were trimmed at Q25 with fastp and processed into clonotypes with MiXCR by TCRdb, which kept only in-frame beta chains. Rows with a matching CDR3 protein are joined into one entry that keeps the most common DNA and genes. The sample table lists 900 to 950 distinct CDR3 sequences, around 32% of them with a count of one. Together, the top ten hold 12% to 15% of the sample. Instead of sorted cells or RNA, genomic DNA extracted from peripheral blood served as the source for amplifying TCR beta rearrangements.

Sequencing was performed on blood. Receptors were obtained from a human donor with a solid tumor.

V and J are TRBV5-1 and TRBJ2-7, with D possibly being TRBD1 (6 bases). The V end lost 0 bases, the J end lost 11 bases, and 18 bases lay between the germline ends. The length of the CDR3 is 14 residues. The germline gives CDR1 SGHRS, CDR2 YFSETQ. The CDR3 region is CASSLGTVDKLKYF. The CDR3 DNA reads TGCGCCAGCAGCTTGGGGACAGTGGATAAATTAAAGTACTTC.

The genes are TRBV11-2 and TRBJ1-3; TRBD1 aligns across 7 bases. The length of the CDR3 is 14 residues. Germline V gene data show CDR1 as SGHAT and CDR2 as FQNNGV. The ends lost 4 bases at V and 1 base at J; junction bases unmatched: 1. CDR3 DNA sequence: TGTGCCAGCAGCTCGACAGGGTCTGGAAACACCATATATTTT. This codes for CASSSTGSGNTIYF.

In its sample, this clonotype ranks as medium-sized (0.01 to 0.1%). The chain joins TRBV27 to TRBJ1-1; D is uncertain. V was clipped by 5 bases and J by 8 bases, with 24 bases between them. This CDR3 spans 16 amino acids. Germline CDR1 and CDR2: MNHEY and SMNVEV (reference sequence). The CDR3 DNA reads TGTGCCAGCAGTAAGGCCCAGACGGGAAGAAGGAGCGAAGCTTTCTTT. Translating gives CASSKAQTGRRSEAFF.

The rearrangement links TRBV5-1 to TRBJ2-2, with D possibly TRBD2 on 6 matching bases. Germline CDR1 reads SGHRS; CDR2 reads YFSETQ. V lost 4 bases, J lost 1 base, and 11 bases lay in between. The CDR3 length is 15 residues. This CDR3 is CASSPRGRNTGELFF. The CDR3 DNA sequence: TGCGCCAGCAGCCCGCGGGGACGGAACACCGGGGAGCTGTTTTTT.